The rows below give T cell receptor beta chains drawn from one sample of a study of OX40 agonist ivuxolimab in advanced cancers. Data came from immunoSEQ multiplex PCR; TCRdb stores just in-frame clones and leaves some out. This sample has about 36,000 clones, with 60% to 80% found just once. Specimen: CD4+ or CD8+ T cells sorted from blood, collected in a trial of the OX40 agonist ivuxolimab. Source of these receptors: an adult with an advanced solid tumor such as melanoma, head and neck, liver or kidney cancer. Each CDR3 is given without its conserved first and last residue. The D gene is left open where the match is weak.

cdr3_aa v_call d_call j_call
ASSFYPGIEAF TRBV28 . TRBJ1-1
ASSRTSVNGELF TRBV4-2 TRBD2 TRBJ2-2
ASHSGTGVGPQH TRBV19 . TRBJ1-5
ASSQVEGREQY TRBV4-3 . TRBJ2-7
ASSIDQGLGQPQH TRBV19 . TRBJ1-5
ASRPQGFGGYT TRBV7-9 TRBD1 TRBJ1-2
ASSYLGDSPLH TRBV6-6 . TRBJ1-6
ASSLWGAEQY TRBV28 . TRBJ2-7
ASSHLAGAYEQY TRBV4-1 TRBD2 .
ASSEEGSNLNQY TRBV2 . TRBJ2-4
ASSLQYGDTQY TRBV5-4 . TRBJ2-3
ASSPALGYEQY TRBV19 . TRBJ2-7
ASSLEQGPYEQY TRBV11-2 . TRBJ2-7
ASSLRAGGDEQY TRBV5-1 TRBD1 TRBJ2-7
ASSVEGAPSYEQF TRBV9 . TRBJ2-1
ASSPQGAGNTEAF TRBV7-3 . TRBJ1-1
ASSLVGGGDTQY TRBV28 . TRBJ2-3
ASSLGLAGKGSYEQY TRBV5-1 TRBD2 TRBJ2-7
ASSQDRLAGGLRGEQF TRBV4-3 TRBD2 TRBJ2-1
ASSLSGGATGELF TRBV4-2 TRBD2 TRBJ2-2
ASSLSAIPYEQY TRBV7-9 . TRBJ2-7
ASSPGQNTEAF TRBV7-8 . TRBJ1-1
ASSFGNTGELF TRBV28 . TRBJ2-2
ASRRQGSSYNEQF TRBV7-9 TRBD1 TRBJ2-1
ASSEDGNSLTYEQY TRBV6-1 . TRBJ2-7
ASRAPGAVNEQF TRBV7-9 . TRBJ2-1
ASSTPPQTLNTEAF TRBV6-6 . TRBJ1-1
ASSLDTGGAWSYGYT TRBV5-4 TRBD1 TRBJ1-2
ASRHIVESADTQY TRBV27 . TRBJ2-3
AWSVGASGSEQF TRBV30 TRBD2 TRBJ2-1
ASSTGDGKSQPQH TRBV7-2 . TRBJ1-5
ATQQGTGVYGYT TRBV15 TRBD1 TRBJ1-2
ASSFQGLRGYT TRBV27 . TRBJ1-2
ASRPSRYTSYEQY TRBV6-1 . .
ASSSSGTGADTQY TRBV7-3 TRBD1 TRBJ2-3
ATSAEIDYEQY TRBV15 . TRBJ2-7
ASSHGQLYEQY TRBV14 . TRBJ2-7
ASSPGTDRSGANVLT TRBV7-9 TRBD1 TRBJ2-6
ASSQVVVTRDEQF TRBV4-2 . TRBJ2-1
ASSQDTGELF TRBV7-3 . TRBJ2-2
ASSLVPAQETQY TRBV7-2 . TRBJ2-5
ASSPPGQATSTGELF TRBV5-6 TRBD1 TRBJ2-2
ASSFGGETYEQY TRBV5-1 . TRBJ2-7
ASSDGTSESHNEQF TRBV13 . TRBJ2-1
ASSFGGFGQETQY TRBV5-6 . TRBJ2-5
ASSLLRDKTDTQY TRBV27 . TRBJ2-3
ASRDSPNTGELF TRBV6-5 . TRBJ2-2
ASSLGSGSNEQF TRBV27 TRBD2 TRBJ2-1
ASSQEQTSGDHEQY TRBV4-1 TRBD2 TRBJ2-7
ASSLGGGELF TRBV6-6 . TRBJ2-2
ASSGGGGTEAF TRBV27 . TRBJ1-1
ASSDGAAIGY TRBV2 . TRBJ2-7
AWSVGMNTEAF TRBV30 . TRBJ1-1
SVEDPPPLTDLQETQY TRBV29-1 . TRBJ2-5
ASSLAGSTDTQY TRBV28 . TRBJ2-3
ASSSGDQETQY TRBV13 . TRBJ2-5
ASSPHNSPLH TRBV10-2 . TRBJ1-6
ASDSGGYNEQF TRBV28 TRBD2 TRBJ2-1